A single sample gave rise to the 20 T cell receptor beta chains below, sequenced in a study of T cell responses to AZD1222 COVID-19 vaccine. Assay: immunoSEQ multiplex PCR; the TCRdb copy retains only in-frame clones and omits some. The repertoire holds 85,000 to 100,000 clones, around 90% seen once, with 12% in the top ten. The input for sequencing was peripheral blood, taken on day 0 of AZD1222 vaccination. These receptors came from an adult in good health.

The chain employs TRBV29-1 and TRBJ1-1; 10 nucleotides match TRBD1. The V and J ends lost 3 bases and 4 bases, in that order; junction bases with no gene match: 5. The CDR3 totals 14 residues. Per germline, CDR1 SQVTM and CDR2 ANQGSEA. For the CDR3, the DNA is TGCAGCGTTGAGCGGGACAGGGGCGCCACTGAAGCTTTCTTT. Protein sequence: CSVERDRGATEAFF.

The gene calls are TRBV28 and TRBJ1-3, with D uncertain. The CDR3 has 14 residues. Per the germline V gene, CDR1 is MDHEN and CDR2 is SYDVKM. Between the trimmed V and J ends, which lost 1 base and 0 bases, there was a span of 4 bases. CDR3 DNA sequence: TGTGCCAGCAGTTTATCTGTCTCTGGAAACACCATATATTTT. Translating it yields CASSLSVSGNTIYF.

The rearrangement joins TRBV7-8 to TRBJ2-5, with TRBD2 as a possible D gene (7 bases). This CDR3 comprises 14 residues. The germline gives CDR1 SGHVS, CDR2 FQNEAQ. V lost 8 bases and J 4 bases, leaving 17 bases between the germline ends. The CDR3 sequence: CASDKGGRGETQYF. The DNA for the CDR3 is TGTGCCAGCGACAAGGGGGGGAGGGGAGAGACCCAGTACTTC.

The rearrangement joins TRBV30 to TRBJ1-6; no firm D call. V dropped 5 bases and J dropped 0 bases, with 8 bases sitting between them. This CDR3 is 14 amino acids long. CDR1 GTSNPN and CDR2 SVGIG come from the germline V gene (reference sequence). In nucleotides, the CDR3 is TGTGCCTGGGTTCAAGGCTCCTATAATTCACCCCTCCACTTT. It specifies CAWVQGSYNSPLHF.

The chain joins TRBV4-2 to TRBJ1-2, with D tentatively TRBD1 (5 bases). CDR1 is LGHNA, CDR2 YNFKEQ, per germline. The CDR3 length is 15 residues. Deletions cut 0 bases from V and 1 base from J, with 9 bases between. CDR3 sequence (DNA): TGTGCCAGCAGCCAAGAATTTGACAGTAACTATGGCTACACCTTC. Its translation is CASSQEFDSNYGYTF.

The chain uses TRBV4-1 and TRBJ1-1; D is unresolved. V shed 5 bases and J shed 1 base, with 8 bases lying between them. The CDR3 is made up of 13 amino acids. Germline V CDR1 and CDR2: MGHRA, YSYEKL. CDR3: CASSSTANTEAFF. The CDR3 DNA reads TGCGCCAGCAGCTCCACAGCGAACACTGAAGCTTTCTTT.

The CDR3 here is CASNPGLTDTQYF. Here the CDR3 DNA reads TGTGCCAGCAACCCGGGTCTCACAGATACGCAGTATTTT. This chain uses TRBV19 with TRBJ2-3; no clear D gene. The germline V gene encodes CDR1 LNHDA and CDR2 SQIVND (reference sequence). This CDR3 has 13 residues. The V and J ends lost 9 bases and 2 bases respectively, with 12 bases between them.

V gene TRBV5-1 combines with J gene TRBJ2-1; D perhaps matches TRBD2 (6 bases). There are 15 residues in the CDR3. Germline V gene data show CDR1 as SGHRS and CDR2 as YFSETQ. V was pared by 4 bases and J by 4 bases, with 15 bases between. In DNA form, the CDR3 reads TGCGCCAGCAGCCCCGGGACTTATACATACAATGAGCAGTTCTTC. It encodes CASSPGTYTYNEQFF. Variable domain in full (rest from reference TRBV5-1 and TRBJ2-1): KAGVTQTPRYLIKTRGQQVTLSCSPISGHRSVSWYQQTPGQGLQFLFEYFSETQRNKGNFPGRFSGRQFSNSRSEMNVSTLELGDSALYLCASSPGTYTYNEQFFGPGTRLTVL.

The chain has TRBV30 and TRBJ2-7, with D unclear. V was trimmed by 0 bases and J by 7 bases, leaving 10 bases between them. There are 12 residues in the CDR3. Germline V CDR1 and CDR2: GTSNPN, SVGIG (reference sequence). As DNA, the CDR3 is TGTGCCTGGAGTGTTATGAGGCGGGAGCAGTACTTC. Its translation is CAWSVMRREQYF.

The chain is built from TRBV11-2 and TRBJ2-3; D is perhaps TRBD1 (6 bases). The V end was cut by 8 bases, the J end by 0 bases, with 21 bases between. This CDR3 is built from 17 residues. In germline, CDR1 is SGHAT, CDR2 FQNNGV. The CDR3 loop reads CASGWGHSFSSTDTQYF. DNA of the CDR3: TGTGCCAGCGGCTGGGGACATTCCTTCTCTAGCACAGATACGCAGTATTTT. The entire variable domain, with the rest obtained from reference TRBV11-2 and TRBJ2-3, is as follows: EAGVAQSPRYKIIEKRQSVAFWCNPISGHATLYWYQQILGQGPKLLIQFQNNGVVDDSQLPKDRFSAERLKGVDSTLKIQPAKLEDSAVYLCASGWGHSFSSTDTQYFGPGTRLTVL.

J is TRBJ1-1 and V is TRBV19; a weak D match, TRBD1 (5 bases). The CDR3 runs to 15 residues. Germline CDR1 reads LNHDA; CDR2 reads SQIVND (reference sequence). Trimming took 4 bases from V and 5 from J, leaving 17 bases between them. The CDR3 reads CASSRRRGGSTEAFF. In DNA form, the CDR3 reads TGTGCCAGTAGTAGACGAAGGGGAGGGTCGACTGAAGCTTTCTTT.

Only one count was recorded for this clone. The rearrangement links TRBV4-2 to TRBJ1-5, with D hard to call. V was shortened by 0 bases and J by 6 bases, with 6 bases between the two germline ends. The CDR3 contains 13 residues. The germline V gene has CDR1 LGHNA and CDR2 YNFKEQ. CDR3 nucleotides: TGTGCCAGCAGCCAAGAGGGAACTCAGCCCCAGCATTTT. It encodes CASSQEGTQPQHF.

CDR3 protein: CASSLAGPQNEKLFF. CDR3 coding DNA: TGTGCCAGCAGCTTGGCGGGACCACAAAATGAAAAACTGTTTTTT. V usage is TRBV5-4 and J usage is TRBJ1-4, with a possible D match to TRBD1 (5 bases). This CDR3 comprises 15 residues. The germline V gene encodes CDR1 SGHNT and CDR2 YYREEE (reference sequence). V was shortened by 0 bases and J by 5 bases, with 11 bases between the two germline ends.

This chain connects TRBV4-3 to TRBJ1-4; 7 positions agree with TRBD1. Unmatched junction bases numbered 9, after V lost 4 bases and J lost 1 base. The CDR3 length is 17 residues. CDR1 is LGHNA, CDR2 YSLEER, per germline. The CDR3, as DNA: TGCGCCAGCAGCCCAGGGGGGTGGGCAGGAACTAATGAAAAACTGTTTTTT. Protein sequence: CASSPGGWAGTNEKLFF.

For this clone: One junction end does not reproduce the germline sequence, and a read error may be involved. The chain uses TRBV15 and TRBJ1-5, with D unresolved. Germline V gene data show CDR1 as LNHNV and CDR2 as YYDKDF (reference sequence). This CDR3 has 12 amino acids. For the CDR3, the DNA is TGTGCCACCCGCAGGACTGGGTTCGCCCAGCATTTT. Its translation: CATRRTGFAQHF.

CDR3 region: CASSSGGGLQETQYF. CDR3 nucleotides: TGTGCCAGCAGCTCCGGGGGCGGTTTACAAGAGACCCAGTACTTC. The chain employs TRBV11-3 and TRBJ2-5, with D perhaps given as TRBD1 or TRBD2 (6 bases each). The V end lost 4 bases, the J end lost 2 bases, and 14 bases lay between the germline ends. Germline V gene sequence: CDR1 SGHNT, CDR2 YENEEA. CDR3 size: 15 residues.

The gene calls are TRBV12-3 or TRBV12-4 and TRBJ1-1; D unclear. This CDR3 comprises 13 residues. Between the trimmed V and J ends, which lost 3 bases and 7 bases, there was a span of 12 bases. CDR3 sequence: CASSFTGRHEAFF. CDR3 nucleotide sequence: TGTGCCAGCAGTTTTACGGGAAGGCATGAAGCTTTCTTT.

The V gene is TRBV5-4, the J gene TRBJ2-3; a possible D gene is TRBD1 (6 bases). V was clipped by 6 bases and J by 2 bases, with 13 bases between them. The CDR3 runs 14 residues. Germline V gene data show CDR1 as SGHNT and CDR2 as YYREEE (reference sequence). The CDR3 DNA sequence: TGTGCCAGCAACCAACAGGGTCCCACAGATACGCAGTATTTT. Its translation: CASNQQGPTDTQYF.

V is TRBV4-1 and J is TRBJ1-2, with 12 bases identical to TRBD1. V shed 0 bases and J 4 bases; nucleotides not matched to a gene: 0. CDR3 length: 15 residues. From germline, CDR1 is MGHRA and CDR2 YSYEKL. The CDR3 loop is CASSQEGQGAYGYTF. CDR3 nucleotide sequence: TGCGCCAGCAGCCAAGAGGGACAGGGGGCCTATGGCTACACCTTC.

The chain joins TRBV19 to TRBJ1-3; D may be TRBD1 (6 bases). CDR3 size: 17 residues. Deletions cut 0 bases from V and 4 bases from J, with 16 bases between. CDR1 and CDR2 (germline): LNHDA, SQIVND (reference sequence). The CDR3 coding sequence is TGTGCCAGTAGTATAGAAGCAGGCAGGGGATCCGGAAACACCATATATTTT. Its protein product is CASSIEAGRGSGNTIYF.